These T cell receptor beta chains were read from a single sample in a study of blood T cell repertoires in COVID-19. Profiled with immunoSEQ multiplex PCR; TCRdb holds only in-frame clones, not every one. The sample lists roughly 260,000 clones, 83% occurring once. Sequenced sample: PBMCs or T cells enriched from blood (not recorded which). The source is a woman aged 40 to 50 who had been exposed to COVID-19. Both conserved end residues are part of each CDR3. D genes are given only for firm matches.

cdr3_length d_call v_call cdr3_aa
15 TRBD1 TRBV19 CASSIPGTGGYEQYF
14 - TRBV10-3 CAISESIGDYGYTF
19 TRBD1 TRBV2 CASRRRAGGAIGDNSPLHF
15 TRBD2 TRBV7-2 CASSSASGESYEQYF
15 - TRBV28 CASLRGDGGHNEQFF
15 - TRBV2 CASSDVWPNSYEQYF
16 - TRBV12-5 CASGLVPLGVTGELFF
14 - TRBV21-1 CASSKLQVNTEAFF
16 - TRBV5-6 CASSFVGATSYNEQFF
14 - TRBV4-2 CASSQARTDEKLFF
15 - TRBV6-2/TRBV6-3 CASSRRTGRANVLTF
13 - TRBV7-3 CASRLAGTDTQYF
15 TRBD1 TRBV5-6 CASSRRDRGPVGYTF
13 - TRBV29-1 CSAPGHRTDTQYF
19 - TRBV7-4 CASSLAAPIPGDSNQPQHF
15 TRBD1 TRBV2 CASEMDRGLDYEQYF
15 TRBD1 TRBV6-6 CASSFPGQGNQPQHF